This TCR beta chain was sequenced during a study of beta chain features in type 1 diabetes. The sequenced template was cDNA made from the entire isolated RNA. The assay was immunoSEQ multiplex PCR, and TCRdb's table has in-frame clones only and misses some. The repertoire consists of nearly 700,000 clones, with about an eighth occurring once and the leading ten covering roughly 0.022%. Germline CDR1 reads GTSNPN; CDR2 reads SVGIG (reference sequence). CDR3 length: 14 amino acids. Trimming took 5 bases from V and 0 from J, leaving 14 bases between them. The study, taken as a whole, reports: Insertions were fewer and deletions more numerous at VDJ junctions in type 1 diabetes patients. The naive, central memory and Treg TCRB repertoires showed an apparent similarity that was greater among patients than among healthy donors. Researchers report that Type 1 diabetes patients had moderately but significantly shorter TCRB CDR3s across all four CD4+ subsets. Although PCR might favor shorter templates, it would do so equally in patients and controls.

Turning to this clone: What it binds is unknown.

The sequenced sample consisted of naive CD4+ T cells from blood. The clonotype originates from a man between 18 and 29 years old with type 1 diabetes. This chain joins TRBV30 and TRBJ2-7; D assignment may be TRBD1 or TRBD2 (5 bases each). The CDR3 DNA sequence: TGTGCCTGGGGGAGAGGGACCCACTCCTACGAGCAGTACTTC. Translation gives CAWGRGTHSYEQYF.